The TCR beta chain under discussion was sequenced for a study of OX40 agonist ivuxolimab in advanced cancers. Notes on the study in general: CD8+ T cells were the subset that, on average, had more expanded clones than CD4+.

This CDR3 region has 14 residues. The germline V gene encodes CDR1 MGHDK and CDR2 SYGVNS. V was clipped by 1 base and J by 7 bases, with 14 bases between them. In regard to this clone: Its matching antigen is unknown.

The table came from immunoSEQ multiplex PCR; TCRdb's copy has only in-frame clones and leaves some out. The sample has tens of thousands of clones, 75% to 90% seen once; the top ten hold roughly a tenth. This chain connects TRBV25-1 to TRBJ2-7; tentatively, D is TRBD2 (6 bases). The sequence was obtained from an adult with an advanced solid tumor such as melanoma, head and neck, liver or kidney cancer. The sample in question was CD4+ or CD8+ T cells sorted from blood, obtained in a trial of the OX40 agonist ivuxolimab. CDR3 region: CASSESGRTGEQYF. CDR3 DNA: TGTGCCAGCAGTGAATCCGGGAGAACGGGAGAGCAGTACTTC.